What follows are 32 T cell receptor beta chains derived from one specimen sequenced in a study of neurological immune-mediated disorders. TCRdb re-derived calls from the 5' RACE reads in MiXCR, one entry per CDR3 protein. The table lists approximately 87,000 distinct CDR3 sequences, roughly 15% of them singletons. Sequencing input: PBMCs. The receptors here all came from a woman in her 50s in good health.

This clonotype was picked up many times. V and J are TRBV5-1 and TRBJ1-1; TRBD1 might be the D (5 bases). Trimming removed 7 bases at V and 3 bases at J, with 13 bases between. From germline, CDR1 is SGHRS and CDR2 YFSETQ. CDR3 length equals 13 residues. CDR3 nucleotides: TGCGCCAGCCAAGAGGGAGGGGACACTGAAGCTTTCTTT. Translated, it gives CASQEGGDTEAFF.

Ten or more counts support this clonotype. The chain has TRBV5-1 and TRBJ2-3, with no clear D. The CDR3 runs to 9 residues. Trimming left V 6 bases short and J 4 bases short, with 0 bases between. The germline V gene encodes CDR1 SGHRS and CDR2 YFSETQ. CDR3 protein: CASTDTQYF. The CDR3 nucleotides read TGCGCCAGCACAGATACGCAGTATTTT.

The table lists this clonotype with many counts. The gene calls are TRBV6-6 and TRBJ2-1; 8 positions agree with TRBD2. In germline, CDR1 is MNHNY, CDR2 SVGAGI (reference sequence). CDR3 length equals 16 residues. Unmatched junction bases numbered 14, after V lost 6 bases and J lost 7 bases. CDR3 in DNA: TGTGCCAGCAGCCCACATAGCGGGACTGGGGGTAATGAGCAGTTCTTC. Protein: CASSPHSGTGGNEQFF.

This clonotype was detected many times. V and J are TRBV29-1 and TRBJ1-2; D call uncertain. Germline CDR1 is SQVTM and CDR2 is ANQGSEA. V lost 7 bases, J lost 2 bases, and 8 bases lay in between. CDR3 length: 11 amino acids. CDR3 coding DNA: TGCAGCGCATCAGAGAACTATGGCTACACCTTC. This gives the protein CSASENYGYTF.

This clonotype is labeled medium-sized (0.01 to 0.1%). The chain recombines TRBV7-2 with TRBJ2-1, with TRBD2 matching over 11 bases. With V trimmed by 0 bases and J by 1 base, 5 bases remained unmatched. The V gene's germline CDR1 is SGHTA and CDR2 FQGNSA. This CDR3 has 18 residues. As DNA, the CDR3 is TGTGCCAGCAGCTTAGCGCAACTAGCGGGGGCGTCCTACAATGAGCAGTTCTTC. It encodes CASSLAQLAGASYNEQFF.

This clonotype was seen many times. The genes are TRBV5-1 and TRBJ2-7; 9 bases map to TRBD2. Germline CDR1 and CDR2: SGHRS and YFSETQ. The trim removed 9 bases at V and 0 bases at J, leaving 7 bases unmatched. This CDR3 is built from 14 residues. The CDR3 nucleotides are TGCGCCACCCGCCCTAGCGGGAACTCCTACGAGCAGTACTTC. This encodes CATRPSGNSYEQYF.

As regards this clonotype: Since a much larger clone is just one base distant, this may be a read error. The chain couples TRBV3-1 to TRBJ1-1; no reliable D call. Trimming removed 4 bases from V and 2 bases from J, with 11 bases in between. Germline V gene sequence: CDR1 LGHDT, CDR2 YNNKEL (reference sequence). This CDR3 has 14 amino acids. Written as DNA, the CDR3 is TGTGCCAGCAGCCGGGCCGACAATAACACTGAAGCTTTCTTT. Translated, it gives CASSRADNNTEAFF.

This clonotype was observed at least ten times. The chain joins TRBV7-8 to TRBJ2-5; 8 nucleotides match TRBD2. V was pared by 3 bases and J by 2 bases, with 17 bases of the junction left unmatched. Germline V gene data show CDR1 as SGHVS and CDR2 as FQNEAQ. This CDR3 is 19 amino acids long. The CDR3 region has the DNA TGTGCCAGCAGCTTCCTCGCTAGCCTCGGGAGGGCCTGGCAAGAGACCCAGTACTTC. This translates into CASSFLASLGRAWQETQYF.

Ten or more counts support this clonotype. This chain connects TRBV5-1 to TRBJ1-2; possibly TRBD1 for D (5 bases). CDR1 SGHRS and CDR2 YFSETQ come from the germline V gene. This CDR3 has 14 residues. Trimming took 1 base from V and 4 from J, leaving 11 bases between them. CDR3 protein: CASSLKGTSYGYTF. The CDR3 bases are TGCGCCAGCAGCTTGAAGGGGACCAGCTATGGCTACACCTTC.

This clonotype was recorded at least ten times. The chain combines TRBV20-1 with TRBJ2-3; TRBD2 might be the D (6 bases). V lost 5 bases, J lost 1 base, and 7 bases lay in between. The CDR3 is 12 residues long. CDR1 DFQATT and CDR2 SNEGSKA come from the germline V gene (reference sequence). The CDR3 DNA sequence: TGCAGTGCTGGGGAGGGCACAGATACGCAGTATTTT. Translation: CSAGEGTDTQYF.

CDR3 nucleotides: TGCAGTGCTAGGACCTGGGGGTTGTCAGGGGGCGACTATGGCTACACCTTC. Protein product: CSARTWGLSGGDYGYTF. The V and J genes are TRBV20-1 and TRBJ1-2; 8 bases line up with TRBD1. This CDR3 comprises 17 residues. The trim removed 3 bases at V and 3 bases at J, leaving 15 bases unmatched. Germline V lookup: CDR1 DFQATT, CDR2 SNEGSKA (reference sequence).

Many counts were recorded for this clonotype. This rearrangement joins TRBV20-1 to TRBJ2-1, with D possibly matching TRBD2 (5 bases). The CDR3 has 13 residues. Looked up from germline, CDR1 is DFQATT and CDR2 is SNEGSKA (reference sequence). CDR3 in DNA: TGCAGCTCCGGGAAGGTCGCCTACAATGAGCAGTTCTTC. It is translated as CSSGKVAYNEQFF.

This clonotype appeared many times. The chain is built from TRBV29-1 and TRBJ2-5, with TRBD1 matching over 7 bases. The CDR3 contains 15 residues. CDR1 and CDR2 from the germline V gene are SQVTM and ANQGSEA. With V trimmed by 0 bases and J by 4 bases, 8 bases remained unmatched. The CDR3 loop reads CSVEDGYRGVETQYF. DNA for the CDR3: TGCAGCGTTGAAGATGGATACAGGGGTGTAGAGACCCAGTACTTC.

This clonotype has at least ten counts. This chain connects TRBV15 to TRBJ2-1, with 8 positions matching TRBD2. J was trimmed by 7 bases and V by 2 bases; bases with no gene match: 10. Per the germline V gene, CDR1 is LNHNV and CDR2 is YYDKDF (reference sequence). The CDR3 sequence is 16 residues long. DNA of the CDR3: TGTGCCACCAGCAGACGGGATAGCGGGAAGGTTAATGAGCAGTTCTTC. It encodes CATSRRDSGKVNEQFF.

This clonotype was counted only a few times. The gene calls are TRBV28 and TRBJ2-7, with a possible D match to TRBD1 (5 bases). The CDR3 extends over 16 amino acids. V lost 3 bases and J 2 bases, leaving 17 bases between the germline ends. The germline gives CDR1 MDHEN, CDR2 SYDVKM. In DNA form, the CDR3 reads TGTGCCAGCAGTTTCCCCCCAGGGTTGGGTGCCTACGAGCAGTACTTC. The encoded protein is CASSFPPGLGAYEQYF.

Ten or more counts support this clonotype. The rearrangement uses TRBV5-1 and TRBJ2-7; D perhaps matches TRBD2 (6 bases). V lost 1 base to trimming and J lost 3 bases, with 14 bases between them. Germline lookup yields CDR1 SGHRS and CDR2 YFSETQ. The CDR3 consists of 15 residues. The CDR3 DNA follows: TGCGCCAGCAGCTTGCAGCTGGGGGGATACTACGAGCAGTACTTC. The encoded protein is CASSLQLGGYYEQYF.

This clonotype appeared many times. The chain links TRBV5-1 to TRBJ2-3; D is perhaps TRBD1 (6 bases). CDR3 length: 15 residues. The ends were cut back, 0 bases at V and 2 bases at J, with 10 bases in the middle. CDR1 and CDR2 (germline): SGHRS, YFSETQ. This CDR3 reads CASSLAGAFTDTQYF. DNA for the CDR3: TGCGCCAGCAGCTTGGCAGGGGCCTTCACAGATACGCAGTATTTT.

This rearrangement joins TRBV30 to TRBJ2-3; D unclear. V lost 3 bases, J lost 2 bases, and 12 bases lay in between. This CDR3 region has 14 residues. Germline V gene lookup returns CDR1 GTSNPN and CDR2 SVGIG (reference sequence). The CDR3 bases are TGTGCCTGGAGGATGAATGGGGTCACAGATACGCAGTATTTT. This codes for CAWRMNGVTDTQYF.

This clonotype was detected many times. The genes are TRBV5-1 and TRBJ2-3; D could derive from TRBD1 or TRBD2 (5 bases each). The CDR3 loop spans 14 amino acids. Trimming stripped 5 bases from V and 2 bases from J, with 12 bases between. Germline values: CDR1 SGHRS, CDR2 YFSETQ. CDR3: CASSDGAFTDTQYF. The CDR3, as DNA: TGCGCCAGCAGTGACGGGGCCTTCACAGATACGCAGTATTTT.

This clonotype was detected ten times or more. CDR3 DNA sequence: TGTGCCAGCAGCTTAGGGCAGAACAATCAGCCCCAGCATTTT. This sequence encodes CASSLGQNNQPQHF. The V call is TRBV5-5, the J call TRBJ1-5; D unresolved. This CDR3 has 14 amino acids. The germline gives CDR1 SGHKS, CDR2 YYEKEE (reference sequence). V was cut by 2 bases and J by 3 bases, with 9 bases left in between.

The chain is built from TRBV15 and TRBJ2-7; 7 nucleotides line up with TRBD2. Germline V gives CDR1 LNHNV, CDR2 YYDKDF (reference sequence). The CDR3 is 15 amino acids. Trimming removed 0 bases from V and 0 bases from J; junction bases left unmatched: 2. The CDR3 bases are TGTGCCACCAGCAGAGAGGGCGGGAGCTCCTACGAGCAGTACTTC. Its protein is CATSREGGSSYEQYF.

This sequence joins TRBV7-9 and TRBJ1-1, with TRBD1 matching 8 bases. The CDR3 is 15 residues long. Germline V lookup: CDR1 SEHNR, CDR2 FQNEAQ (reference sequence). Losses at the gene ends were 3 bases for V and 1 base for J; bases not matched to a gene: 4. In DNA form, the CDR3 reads TGTGCCAGCAGCTTCTCGGGGACAGGGAACACTGAAGCTTTCTTT. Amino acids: CASSFSGTGNTEAFF.

The CDR3 DNA reads as TGTGCCAGCCTGGACAGAGAAGAGACCCAGTACTTC. Its translation is CASLDREETQYF. V and J are TRBV2 and TRBJ2-5, with D possibly TRBD1 on 6 matching bases. Germline CDR1 SNHLY, CDR2 FYNNEI. With 8 bases removed from V and 3 bases from J, the gap between germline ends came to 10 bases. There are 12 residues in the CDR3.

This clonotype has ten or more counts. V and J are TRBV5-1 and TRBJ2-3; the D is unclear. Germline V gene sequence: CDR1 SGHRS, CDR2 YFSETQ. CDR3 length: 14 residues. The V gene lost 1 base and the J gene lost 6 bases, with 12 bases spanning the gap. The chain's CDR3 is CASSLSLPSDTQYF. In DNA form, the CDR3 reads TGCGCCAGCAGCTTGAGCCTACCGAGCGATACGCAGTATTTT.

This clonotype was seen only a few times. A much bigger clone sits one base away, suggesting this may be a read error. The CDR3 reads CSSSSYSGGDEQFF. In nucleotides, the CDR3 is TGTTCCAGCAGCTCCTACTCGGGGGGGGATGAGCAGTTCTTC. J is TRBJ2-1 and V is TRBV7-2; 8 bases are shared with TRBD2. In germline, CDR1 is SGHTA, CDR2 FQGNSA. This CDR3 has 14 residues.

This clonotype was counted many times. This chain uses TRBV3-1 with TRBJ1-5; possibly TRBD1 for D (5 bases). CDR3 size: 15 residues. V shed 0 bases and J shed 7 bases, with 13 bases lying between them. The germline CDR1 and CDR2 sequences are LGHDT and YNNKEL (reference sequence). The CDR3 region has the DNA TGTGCCAGCAGCCAAGATGGGGGGGTTGGACAGCCCCAGCATTTT. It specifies CASSQDGGVGQPQHF.

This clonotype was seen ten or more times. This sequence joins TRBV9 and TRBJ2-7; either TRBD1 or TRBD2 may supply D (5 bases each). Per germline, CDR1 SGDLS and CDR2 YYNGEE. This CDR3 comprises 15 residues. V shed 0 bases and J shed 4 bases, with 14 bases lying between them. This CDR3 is CASSVGQGDLYEQYF. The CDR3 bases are TGTGCCAGCAGCGTAGGACAAGGGGACCTTTACGAGCAGTACTTC.

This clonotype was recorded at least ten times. The CDR3 here is CASSQRAKRNTEAFF. CDR3 nucleotides: TGTGCCAGCAGCCAAAGGGCGAAGAGGAACACTGAAGCTTTCTTT. The V gene is TRBV3-1, the J gene TRBJ1-1; D is undetermined. The V gene's germline CDR1 is LGHDT and CDR2 YNNKEL (reference sequence). The V gene lost 2 bases and the J gene lost 1 base, with 11 bases spanning the gap. This CDR3 is 15 amino acids long.

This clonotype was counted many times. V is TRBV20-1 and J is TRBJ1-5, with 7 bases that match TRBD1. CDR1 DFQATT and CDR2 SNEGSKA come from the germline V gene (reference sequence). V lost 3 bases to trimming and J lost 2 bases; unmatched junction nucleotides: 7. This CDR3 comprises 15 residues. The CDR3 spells CSASLRGQGNQPQHF. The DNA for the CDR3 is TGCAGTGCTAGCCTTCGAGGACAGGGCAATCAGCCCCAGCATTTT.

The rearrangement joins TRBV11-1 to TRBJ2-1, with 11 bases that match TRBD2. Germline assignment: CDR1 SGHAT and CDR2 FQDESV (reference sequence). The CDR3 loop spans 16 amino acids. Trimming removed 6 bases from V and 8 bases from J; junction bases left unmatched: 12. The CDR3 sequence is CASRRRLTSGVDEQFF. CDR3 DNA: TGTGCCAGCAGACGTCGCTTGACTAGCGGGGTCGATGAGCAGTTCTTC.

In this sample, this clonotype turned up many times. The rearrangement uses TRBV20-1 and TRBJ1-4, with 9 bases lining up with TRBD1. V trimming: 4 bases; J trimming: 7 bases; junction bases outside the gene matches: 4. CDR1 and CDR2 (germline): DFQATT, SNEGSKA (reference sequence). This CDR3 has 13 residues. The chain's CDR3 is CSATGTGFEKLFF. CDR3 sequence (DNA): TGCAGTGCTACCGGGACAGGGTTTGAAAAACTGTTTTTT.

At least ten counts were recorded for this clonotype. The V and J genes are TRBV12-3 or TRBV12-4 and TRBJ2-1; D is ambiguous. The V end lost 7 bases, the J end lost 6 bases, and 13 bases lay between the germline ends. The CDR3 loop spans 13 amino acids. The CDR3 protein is CASTLGVFNEQFF. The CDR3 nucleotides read TGTGCCAGCACTTTGGGTGTGTTCAATGAGCAGTTCTTC.